One sample yielded the 30 T cell receptor beta chains listed below, sequenced in a study of post-analysis software for immune sequencing data. Study-level results: Relative to controls, patients had 4 or 5 TRBV segments at higher frequency, with TRBV5-6, TRBV5-1 and TRBV20-1 among these.

Tagging with unique molecular identifiers was a feature of the TCR beta cDNA libraries. TCRdb used MiXCR to reprocess the PCR reads, holding one entry per CDR3 protein. This repertoire shows about 460,000 distinct CDR3 sequences, around 40% found once; its top ten account for around 10%. The antigens for these receptors are not known. Sequencing input: blood. All receptors derive from a girl between 5 and 17 years old with multiple sclerosis.

This rearrangement joins TRBV6-6 to TRBJ2-7; D is unclear. V was cut by 0 bases and J by 2 bases, with 5 bases left in between. This CDR3 comprises 13 residues. Germline assignment: CDR1 MNHNY and CDR2 SVGAGI (reference sequence). CDR3 sequence: CASSYSNAYEQYF. CDR3 DNA: TGTGCCAGCAGTTACTCGAATGCCTACGAGCAGTACTTC.

Only a few counts were recorded for this clonotype. The chain joins TRBV7-2 to TRBJ1-5; 8 nucleotides match TRBD1. The germline V gene has CDR1 SGHTA and CDR2 FQGNSA. The CDR3 is 14 amino acids. V shed 5 bases, J shed 6 bases, and the junction held 6 bases outside the gene matches. CDR3 region: CASSRTGPGQPQHF. In DNA form, the CDR3 reads TGTGCCAGCAGCCGGACAGGGCCCGGTCAGCCCCAGCATTTT. Looking up the rest from reference TRBV7-2 and TRBJ1-5 gives the full variable domain: GAGVSQSPSNKVTEKGKDVELRCDPISGHTALYWYRQSLGQGLEFLIYFQGNSAPDKSGLPSDRFSAERTGGSVSTLTIQRTQQEDSAVYLCASSRTGPGQPQHFGDGTRLSIL.

The table lists this clonotype with a count of one. The chain links TRBV10-3 to TRBJ2-1; D perhaps matches TRBD1 (6 bases). Trimming removed 5 bases from V and 4 bases from J, with 15 bases in between. CDR1 is ENHRY, CDR2 SYGVKD, per germline. CDR3 length equals 15 residues. CDR3 nucleotide sequence: TGTGCCATCAGTTCTCGGACAGAGCCGTACAATGAGCAGTTCTTC. Encoded protein: CAISSRTEPYNEQFF.

This chain connects TRBV24-1 to TRBJ1-2, with D possibly TRBD1 on 5 matching bases. Trimming took off 3 bases at V and 3 bases at J, with 7 bases between the two ends. Looked up from germline, CDR1 is KGHDR and CDR2 is SFDVKD. This CDR3 has 13 amino acids. Here the CDR3 reads CATSDVGDYGYTF. Here the CDR3 DNA reads TGTGCCACCAGTGATGTGGGGGACTATGGCTACACCTTC.

The rearrangement joins TRBV7-2 to TRBJ2-7; unclear D gene. Germline V gene sequence: CDR1 SGHTA, CDR2 FQGNSA. The CDR3 sequence is 14 residues long. The V gene lost 10 bases and the J gene lost 2 bases, with 18 bases spanning the gap. Here the CDR3 DNA reads TGTGCCACCAATTTTAAGGGCCGAGCCTACGAGCAGTACTTC. This encodes CATNFKGRAYEQYF.

In DNA, the CDR3 is TGTGCCAGCAGCCCCTCCGGTTACCTAGCGGGAGGGAATGAGCAGTTCTTC. It is translated as CASSPSGYLAGGNEQFF. The rearrangement links TRBV12-3 or TRBV12-4 to TRBJ2-1; TRBD2 aligns across 12 bases. V lost 6 bases to trimming and J lost 7 bases; unmatched junction nucleotides: 13. CDR3 length equals 17 residues.

V gene TRBV29-1 combines with J gene TRBJ2-7; 11 bases fit TRBD2. The ends lost 6 bases at V and 7 bases at J; junction bases unmatched: 5. The CDR3 covers 12 residues. CDR1 is SQVTM, CDR2 ANQGSEA, per germline. Written as DNA, the CDR3 is TGCAGCGTGTCCGGACTAGCGGGTGAGCAGTACTTC. Its protein product is CSVSGLAGEQYF.

This clonotype has only a few counts. The chain uses TRBV29-1 and TRBJ1-2; maybe TRBD1 (6 bases). Germline V gene lookup returns CDR1 SQVTM and CDR2 ANQGSEA. This CDR3 has 12 residues. V was shortened by 3 bases and J by 2 bases, with 7 bases between the two germline ends. The CDR3 sequence is CSVDQGNYGYTF. CDR3 DNA: TGCAGCGTTGATCAGGGGAACTATGGCTACACCTTC.

V is TRBV7-8 and J is TRBJ2-5; TRBD1 is a possible D gene (5 bases). Germline V gene data show CDR1 as SGHVS and CDR2 as FQNEAQ. This CDR3 contains 12 residues. V shed 4 bases and J shed 9 bases, with 12 bases lying between them. Here the CDR3 reads CASSSLGVAQYF. CDR3 in DNA: TGTGCCAGCAGCTCCCTAGGGGTGGCCCAGTACTTC. Full variable domain (outside the CDR3, taken from reference TRBV7-8 and TRBJ2-5): GAGVSQSPRYKVAKRGQDVALRCDPISGHVSLFWYQQALGQGPEFLTYFQNEAQLDKSGLPSDRFFAERPEGSVSTLKIQRTQQEDSAVYLCASSSLGVAQYFGPGTRLLVL.

The chain employs TRBV11-2 and TRBJ2-5; TRBD1 aligns across 8 bases. The germline V gene encodes CDR1 SGHAT and CDR2 FQNNGV. The V gene end was trimmed by 3 bases and the J gene end by 1 base; junction bases not matched to a gene: 7. The CDR3 totals 16 residues. The CDR3 spells CASSLGRQGIQETQYF. CDR3 sequence (DNA): TGTGCCAGCAGCTTGGGAAGACAGGGGATCCAAGAGACCCAGTACTTC.

The CDR3 bases are TGTGCCACCAGCAGCGCCCTCGCGGTGAACACCGGGGAGCTGTTTTTT. Its translation: CATSSALAVNTGELFF. V usage is TRBV15 and J usage is TRBJ2-2; D gene unclear. The CDR3 length is 16 residues. V lost 3 bases, J lost 1 base, and 12 bases lay in between. Per the germline V gene, CDR1 is LNHNV and CDR2 is YYDKDF (reference sequence).

V is TRBV6-5 and J is TRBJ1-4; D remains ambiguous. CDR1 is MNHEY and CDR2 is SVGAGI in the germline V gene. This CDR3 is built from 20 residues. The V end was cut by 0 bases, the J end by 1 base, with 21 bases between. The chain's CDR3 is CASSYSPRWIGGQTNEKLFF. The CDR3 nucleotides are TGTGCCAGCAGTTACTCCCCGAGGTGGATAGGCGGCCAAACTAATGAAAAACTGTTTTTT.

The chain employs TRBV20-1 and TRBJ2-1; 10 bases are shared with TRBD2. The CDR3 length is 13 residues. Per the germline V gene, CDR1 is DFQATT and CDR2 is SNEGSKA (reference sequence). The V and J ends lost 8 bases and 4 bases, in that order; junction bases with no gene match: 5. CDR3 residues: CSPTSGSYNEQFF. In DNA form, the CDR3 reads TGCAGTCCGACTAGCGGGTCTTACAATGAGCAGTTCTTC.

The chain has TRBV28 and TRBJ1-2, with D perhaps matching TRBD1 (6 bases). This CDR3 spans 16 amino acids. Per the germline V gene, CDR1 is MDHEN and CDR2 is SYDVKM. V dropped 7 bases and J dropped 8 bases, with 26 bases sitting between them. CDR3 in DNA: TGTGCCAGCACCCTCTTGGGGCCACTGGGGGGACACGGCTACACCTTC. Residues: CASTLLGPLGGHGYTF.

The chain has TRBV28 and TRBJ1-1; 7 bases map to TRBD1. The CDR3 length is 15 residues. V dropped 2 bases and J dropped 5; count of bases not matched to a gene: 8. Germline values: CDR1 MDHEN, CDR2 SYDVKM. The CDR3 nucleotides read TGTGCCAGCAGTTTAAGGTCAGGGGGTAGGACTGAAGCTTTCTTT. It translates to CASSLRSGGRTEAFF.

The chain uses TRBV10-3 and TRBJ1-1; TRBD1 agrees at 11 bases. The CDR3 runs 14 residues. CDR1 and CDR2 (germline): ENHRY, SYGVKD. After removal of 10 bases from V and 0 bases from J, the junction contained 4 bases not matched to a gene. In nucleotides, the CDR3 is TGTGCCACTGGGACAGGGGGAGTGAACACTGAAGCTTTCTTT. Residues: CATGTGGVNTEAFF.

The chain uses TRBV28 and TRBJ2-5, with 9 bases lining up with TRBD1. With V trimmed by 6 bases and J by 4 bases, 12 bases remained unmatched. Germline V gene sequence: CDR1 MDHEN, CDR2 SYDVKM. The CDR3 has 16 residues. The CDR3 here is CASRKGGQGIGETQYF. The CDR3, as DNA: TGTGCCAGCAGGAAAGGAGGACAGGGGATCGGAGAGACCCAGTACTTC.

This clonotype was recorded a few times. This chain's CDR3 is CASSRTGKTEAFF. For the CDR3, the DNA is TGTGCCAGCAGTCGGACAGGGAAGACTGAAGCTTTCTTT. The V call is TRBV25-1, the J call TRBJ1-1; 8 nucleotides line up with TRBD1. CDR1 is MGHDK and CDR2 is SYGVNS in the germline V gene. The CDR3 is 13 amino acids. Germline trimming cut 5 bases from V and 5 bases from J; bases unmatched to any gene: 4.

The chain combines TRBV9 with TRBJ2-5, with TRBD1 matching over 7 bases. The CDR3 has 15 residues. The trim removed 1 base at V and 4 bases at J, leaving 7 bases unmatched. Germline loops: CDR1 SGDLS, CDR2 YYNGEE. The CDR3 nucleotides are TGTGCCAGCAGCGTATGGGGACAGTCGGGAGAGACCCAGTACTTC. The encoded protein is CASSVWGQSGETQYF.

The chain links TRBV4-1 to TRBJ2-5; tentative D call: TRBD2 (5 bases). The J call is in doubt because the DNA end fits TRBJ2-7 better. This CDR3 is 14 amino acids long. Germline loops: CDR1 MGHRA, CDR2 YSYEKL. The CDR3 coding sequence is TGCGCCAGCAGCCAGCTCAGCGGAATCTACGAGCAGTACTTC. Translated, it gives CASSQLSGIYEQYF.

The rearrangement uses TRBV5-1 and TRBJ2-1; 14 bases fit TRBD2. CDR1 is SGHRS and CDR2 is YFSETQ in the germline V gene. This CDR3 spans 16 amino acids. The junction had 5 bases not matched to a gene; V was cut back by 0 bases and J by 9 bases. Written as DNA, the CDR3 is TGCGCCAGCAGCTTGGCCCCGGGACTAGCGGGAGTTGAGCAGTTCTTC. This translates into CASSLAPGLAGVEQFF. Looking up the rest from reference TRBV5-1 and TRBJ2-1 gives the full variable domain: KAGVTQTPRYLIKTRGQQVTLSCSPISGHRSVSWYQQTPGQGLQFLFEYFSETQRNKGNFPGRFSGRQFSNSRSEMNVSTLELGDSALYLCASSLAPGLAGVEQFFGPGTRLTVL.

This rearrangement joins TRBV12-3 or TRBV12-4 to TRBJ2-5; 12 bases map to TRBD2. The V and J ends lost 5 bases and 2 bases, in that order; junction bases with no gene match: 6. The CDR3 is made up of 16 amino acids. CDR3 in amino acids: CASSPRTSGKQETQYF. The CDR3 region has the DNA TGTGCCAGCAGTCCCAGGACTAGCGGGAAACAAGAGACCCAGTACTTC.

The V call is TRBV24-1, the J call TRBJ2-3, with no clear D. CDR3 length equals 14 residues. Germline V CDR1 and CDR2: KGHDR, SFDVKD. V was clipped by 4 bases and J by 1 base, with 8 bases between them. CDR3 sequence reads: CATSDRSGTDTQYF. In nucleotides, the CDR3 is TGTGCCACCAGTGACCGTTCCGGCACAGATACGCAGTATTTT.

This clonotype was counted between two and nine times. The rearrangement links TRBV5-1 to TRBJ2-1; 10 bases are a match to TRBD2. This CDR3 is built from 17 residues. Germline V gene lookup returns CDR1 SGHRS and CDR2 YFSETQ. The J segment lost 8 bases and the V segment lost 0 bases, leaving 11 bases of the junction unmatched. The DNA for the CDR3 is TGCGCCAGCAGCTTGGAGACTAGCGGGTTTTGGTCCTATGAGCAGTTCTTC. Translating gives CASSLETSGFWSYEQFF.

This clonotype occurred many times. This sequence joins TRBV5-1 and TRBJ2-7; D may correspond to TRBD1 or TRBD2 (5 bases each). The CDR3 runs 13 residues. Germline-derived CDR1 and CDR2 are SGHRS and YFSETQ. Trimming took 4 bases from V and 4 from J, leaving 12 bases between them. This CDR3 reads CASSPYGGYEQYF. The CDR3 DNA reads as TGCGCCAGCAGCCCGTATGGGGGATACGAGCAGTACTTC.

The V and J genes are TRBV6-4 and TRBJ2-1; 10 bases match TRBD2. This CDR3 contains 16 residues. Per germline, CDR1 MRHNA and CDR2 SNTAGT. The junction had 4 bases not matched to a gene; V was cut back by 2 bases and J by 3 bases. Here the CDR3 DNA reads TGTGCCAGCAGTGACAACCTAGCGGGGGACTACAATGAGCAGTTCTTC. Translated, it gives CASSDNLAGDYNEQFF.

The J gene is TRBJ2-1, the V gene TRBV28; the D call may be TRBD1 or TRBD2 (5 bases each). CDR3 length: 16 amino acids. V gave up 6 bases and J gave up 5 bases, with 20 bases separating them. Germline V CDR1 and CDR2: MDHEN, SYDVKM. In nucleotides, the CDR3 is TGTGCCAGCAGCCCTCCCGGGACGGGGAGCCACAATGAGCAGTTCTTC. It encodes CASSPPGTGSHNEQFF.

The CDR3, as DNA: TGTGCCAGCAGCTTAGCGGGGGCGCCTAACCAAGAGACCCAGTACTTC. It yields the protein CASSLAGAPNQETQYF. The V call is TRBV11-2, the J call TRBJ2-5, with D perhaps matching TRBD1 or TRBD2 (6 bases each). CDR3 length equals 16 residues. CDR1 is SGHAT and CDR2 is FQNNGV in the germline V gene. V gave up 1 base and J gave up 0 bases, with 12 bases separating them.

This clonotype came up a few times. The gene calls are TRBV7-9 and TRBJ1-1; D is undetermined. There are 12 residues in the CDR3. Trimming stripped 6 bases from V and 1 base from J, with 6 bases between. Per germline, CDR1 SEHNR and CDR2 FQNEAQ (reference sequence). CDR3 sequence reads: CASSSENTEAFF. DNA of the CDR3: TGTGCCAGCAGTTCAGAGAACACTGAAGCTTTCTTT.

This clonotype has a handful of counts. The chain couples TRBV20-1 to TRBJ2-7; no firm D call. The end of the DNA aligns better with TRBJ2-5, so the J call may be wrong. Germline loops: CDR1 DFQATT, CDR2 SNEGSKA (reference sequence). CDR3 length equals 13 residues. The CDR3 DNA follows: TGCAGTGCTAGAGTGGCGAGGTTAGAGACCCAGTACTTC. Translating it yields CSARVARLETQYF.